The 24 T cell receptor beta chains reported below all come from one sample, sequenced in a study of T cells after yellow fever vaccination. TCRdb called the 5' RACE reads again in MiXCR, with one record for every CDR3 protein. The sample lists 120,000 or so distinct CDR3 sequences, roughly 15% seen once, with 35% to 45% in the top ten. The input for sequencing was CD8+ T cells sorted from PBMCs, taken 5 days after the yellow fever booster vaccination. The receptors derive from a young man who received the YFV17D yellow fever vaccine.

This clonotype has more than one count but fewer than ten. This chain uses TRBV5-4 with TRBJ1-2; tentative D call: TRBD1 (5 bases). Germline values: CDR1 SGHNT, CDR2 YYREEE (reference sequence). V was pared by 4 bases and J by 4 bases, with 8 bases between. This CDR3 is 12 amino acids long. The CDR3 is CASSNGGYGYTF. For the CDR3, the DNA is TGTGCCAGCAGCAACGGGGGCTATGGCTACACCTTC.

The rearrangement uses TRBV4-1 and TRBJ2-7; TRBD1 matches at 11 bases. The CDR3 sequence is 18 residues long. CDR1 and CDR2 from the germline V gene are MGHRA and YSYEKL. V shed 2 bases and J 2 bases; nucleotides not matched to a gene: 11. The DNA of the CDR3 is TGCGCCAGCAGCCAAACCCCGGGACAGGGGGAAAGGCCCTACGAGCAGTACTTC. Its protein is CASSQTPGQGERPYEQYF.

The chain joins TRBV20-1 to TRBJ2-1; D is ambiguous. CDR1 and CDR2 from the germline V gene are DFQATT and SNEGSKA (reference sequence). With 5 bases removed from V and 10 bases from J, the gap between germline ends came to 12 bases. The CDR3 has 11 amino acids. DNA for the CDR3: TGCAGTGCTTCCCAGTCCCCCGAGCAGTTCTTC. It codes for CSASQSPEQFF.

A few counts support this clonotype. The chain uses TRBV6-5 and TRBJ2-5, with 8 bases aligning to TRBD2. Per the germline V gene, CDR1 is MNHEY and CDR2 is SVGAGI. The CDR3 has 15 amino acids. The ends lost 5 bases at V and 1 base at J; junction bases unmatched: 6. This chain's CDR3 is CASSGSGAIQETQYF. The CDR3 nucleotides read TGTGCCAGCAGTGGTAGCGGGGCCATCCAAGAGACCCAGTACTTC.

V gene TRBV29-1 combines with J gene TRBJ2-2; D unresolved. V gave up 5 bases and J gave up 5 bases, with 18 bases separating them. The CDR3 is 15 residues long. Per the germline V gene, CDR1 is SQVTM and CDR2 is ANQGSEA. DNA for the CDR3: TGCAGCGTTCTAGAAAGCAACCCGGCGACCGGGGAGCTGTTTTTT. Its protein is CSVLESNPATGELFF.

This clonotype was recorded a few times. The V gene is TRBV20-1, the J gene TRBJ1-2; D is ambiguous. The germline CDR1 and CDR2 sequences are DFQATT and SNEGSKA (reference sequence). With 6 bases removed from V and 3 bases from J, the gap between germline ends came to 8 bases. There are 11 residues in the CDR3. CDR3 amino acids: CSAYRHYGYTF. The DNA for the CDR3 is TGCAGTGCCTACAGACACTATGGCTACACCTTC.

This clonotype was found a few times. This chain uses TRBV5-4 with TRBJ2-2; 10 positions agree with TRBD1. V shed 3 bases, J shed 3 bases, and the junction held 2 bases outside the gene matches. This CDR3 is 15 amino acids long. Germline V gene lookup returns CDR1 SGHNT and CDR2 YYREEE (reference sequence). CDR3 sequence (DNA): TGTGCCAGCAGCTCCGGACAGGGGGACACCGGGGAGCTGTTTTTT. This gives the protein CASSSGQGDTGELFF.

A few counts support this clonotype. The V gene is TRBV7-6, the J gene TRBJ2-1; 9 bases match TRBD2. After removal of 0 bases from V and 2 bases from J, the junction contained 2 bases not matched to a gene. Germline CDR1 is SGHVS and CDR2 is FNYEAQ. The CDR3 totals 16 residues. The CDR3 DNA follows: TGTGCCAGCAGCTTAGCTAGCGGGGGAACCTACAATGAGCAGTTCTTC. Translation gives CASSLASGGTYNEQFF.

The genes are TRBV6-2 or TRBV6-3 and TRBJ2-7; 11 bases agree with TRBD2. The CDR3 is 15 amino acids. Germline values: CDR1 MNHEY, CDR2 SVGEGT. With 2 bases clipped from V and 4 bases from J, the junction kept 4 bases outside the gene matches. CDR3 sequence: CASSYATSGVYEQYV. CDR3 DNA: TGTGCCAGCAGTTACGCGACTAGCGGGGTGTACGAGCAGTACGTC.

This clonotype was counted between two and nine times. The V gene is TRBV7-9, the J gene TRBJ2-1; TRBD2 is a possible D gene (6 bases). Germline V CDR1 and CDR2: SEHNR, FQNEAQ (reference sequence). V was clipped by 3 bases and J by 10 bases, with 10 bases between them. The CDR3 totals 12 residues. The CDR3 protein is CASSLGGEEQFF. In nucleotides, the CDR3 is TGTGCCAGCAGCTTGGGCGGGGAGGAGCAGTTCTTC.

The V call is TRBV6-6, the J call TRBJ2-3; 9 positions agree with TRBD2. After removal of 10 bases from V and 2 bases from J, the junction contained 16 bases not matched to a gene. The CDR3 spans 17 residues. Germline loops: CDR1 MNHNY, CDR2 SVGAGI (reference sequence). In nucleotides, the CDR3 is TGTGCCACCTTTTCTTTCCCGCGGGGGGGGTTCACAGATACGCAGTATTTT. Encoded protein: CATFSFPRGGFTDTQYF.

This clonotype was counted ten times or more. The CDR3, as DNA: TGTGCCAGCAGCTGGAAGACAGGGCCGGGCACTGAAGCTTTCTTT. It yields the protein CASSWKTGPGTEAFF. The chain carries TRBV7-6 and TRBJ1-1, with 7 bases identical to TRBD1. The CDR3 is made up of 15 amino acids. The J segment lost 4 bases and the V segment lost 4 bases, leaving 9 bases of the junction unmatched. Germline V gives CDR1 SGHVS, CDR2 FNYEAQ.

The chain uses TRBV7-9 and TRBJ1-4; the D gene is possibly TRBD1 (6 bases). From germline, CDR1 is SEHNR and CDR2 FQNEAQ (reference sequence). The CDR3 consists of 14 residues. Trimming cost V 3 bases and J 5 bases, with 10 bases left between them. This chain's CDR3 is CASSFSGGNEKLFF. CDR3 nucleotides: TGTGCCAGCAGCTTCAGCGGGGGCAATGAAAAACTGTTTTTT.

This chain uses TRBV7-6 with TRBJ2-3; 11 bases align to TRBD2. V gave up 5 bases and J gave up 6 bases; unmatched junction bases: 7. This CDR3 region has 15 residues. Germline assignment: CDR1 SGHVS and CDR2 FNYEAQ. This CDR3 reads CASSVSGGAGDTQYF. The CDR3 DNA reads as TGTGCCAGCAGCGTTAGCGGGGGGGCTGGCGATACGCAGTATTTT.

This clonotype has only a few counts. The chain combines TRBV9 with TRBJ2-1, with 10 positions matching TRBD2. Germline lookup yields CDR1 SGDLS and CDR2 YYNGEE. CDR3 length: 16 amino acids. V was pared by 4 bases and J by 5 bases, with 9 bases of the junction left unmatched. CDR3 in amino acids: CASSPLTSGLHNEQFF. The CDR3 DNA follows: TGTGCCAGCAGCCCCCTGACTAGCGGGCTCCACAATGAGCAGTTCTTC.

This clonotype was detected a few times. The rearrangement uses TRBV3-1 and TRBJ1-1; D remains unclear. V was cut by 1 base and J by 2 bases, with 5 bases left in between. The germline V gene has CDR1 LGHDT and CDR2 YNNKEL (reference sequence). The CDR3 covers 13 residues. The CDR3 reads CASSQGINTEAFF. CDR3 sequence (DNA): TGTGCCAGCAGCCAAGGCATCAACACTGAAGCTTTCTTT.

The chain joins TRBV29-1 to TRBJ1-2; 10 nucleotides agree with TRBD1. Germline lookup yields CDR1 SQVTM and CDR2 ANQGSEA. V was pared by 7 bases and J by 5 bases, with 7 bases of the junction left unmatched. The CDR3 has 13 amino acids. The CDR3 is CSGYGTGDYGYTF. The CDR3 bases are TGCAGCGGATACGGGACAGGGGATTATGGCTACACCTTC.

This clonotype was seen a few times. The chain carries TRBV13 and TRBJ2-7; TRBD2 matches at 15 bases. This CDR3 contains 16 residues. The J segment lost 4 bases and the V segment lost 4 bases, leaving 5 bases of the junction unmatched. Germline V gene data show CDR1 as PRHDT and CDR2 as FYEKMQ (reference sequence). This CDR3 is CASSSTGTSGGYEQYF. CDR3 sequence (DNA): TGTGCCAGCAGCTCAACCGGGACTAGCGGGGGGTACGAGCAGTACTTC. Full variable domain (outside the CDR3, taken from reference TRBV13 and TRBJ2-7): AAGVIQSPRHLIKEKRETATLKCYPIPRHDTVYWYQQGPGQDPQFLISFYEKMQSDKGSIPDRFSAQQFSDYHSELNMSSLELGDSALYFCASSSTGTSGGYEQYFGPGTRLTVT.

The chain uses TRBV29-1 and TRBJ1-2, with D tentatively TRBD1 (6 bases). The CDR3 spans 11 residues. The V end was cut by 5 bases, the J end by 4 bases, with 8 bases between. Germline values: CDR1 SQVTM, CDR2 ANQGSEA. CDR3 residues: CSVRDTYGYTF. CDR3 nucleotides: TGCAGCGTTCGGGACACCTATGGCTACACCTTC.

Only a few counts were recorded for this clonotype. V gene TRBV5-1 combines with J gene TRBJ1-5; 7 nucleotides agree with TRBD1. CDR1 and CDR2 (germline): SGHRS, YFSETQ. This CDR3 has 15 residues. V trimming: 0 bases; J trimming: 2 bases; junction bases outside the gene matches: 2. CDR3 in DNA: TGCGCCAGCAGCTTGGCAGGGGGAGGCAATCAGCCCCAGCATTTT. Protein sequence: CASSLAGGGNQPQHF. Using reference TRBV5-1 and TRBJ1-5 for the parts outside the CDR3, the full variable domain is KAGVTQTPRYLIKTRGQQVTLSCSPISGHRSVSWYQQTPGQGLQFLFEYFSETQRNKGNFPGRFSGRQFSNSRSEMNVSTLELGDSALYLCASSLAGGGNQPQHFGDGTRLSIL.

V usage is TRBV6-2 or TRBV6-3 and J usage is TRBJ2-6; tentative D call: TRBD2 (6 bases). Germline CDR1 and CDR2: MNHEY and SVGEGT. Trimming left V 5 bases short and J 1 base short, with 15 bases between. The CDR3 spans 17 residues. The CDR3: CASSSPRAGSGANVLTF. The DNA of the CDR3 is TGTGCCAGCAGTAGTCCCCGAGCGGGTTCTGGGGCCAACGTCCTGACTTTC.

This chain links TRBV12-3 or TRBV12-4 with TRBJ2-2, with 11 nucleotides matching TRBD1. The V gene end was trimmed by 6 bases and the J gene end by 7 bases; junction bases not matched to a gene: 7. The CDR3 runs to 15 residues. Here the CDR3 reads CASRADRGLDGELFF. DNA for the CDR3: TGTGCCAGCAGGGCGGACAGGGGGCTGGACGGGGAGCTGTTTTTT.

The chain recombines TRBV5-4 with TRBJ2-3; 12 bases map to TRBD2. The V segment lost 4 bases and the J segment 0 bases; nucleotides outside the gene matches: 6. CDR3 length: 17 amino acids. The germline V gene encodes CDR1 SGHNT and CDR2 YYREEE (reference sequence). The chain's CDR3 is CASSPGLAGISTDTQYF. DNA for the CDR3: TGTGCCAGCAGCCCGGGACTAGCGGGTATTAGCACAGATACGCAGTATTTT. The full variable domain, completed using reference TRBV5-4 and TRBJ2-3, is ETGVTQSPTHLIKTRGQQVTLRCSSQSGHNTVSWYQQALGQGPQFIFQYYREEENGRGNFPPRFSGLQFPNYSSELNVNALELDDSALYLCASSPGLAGISTDTQYFGPGTRLTVL.

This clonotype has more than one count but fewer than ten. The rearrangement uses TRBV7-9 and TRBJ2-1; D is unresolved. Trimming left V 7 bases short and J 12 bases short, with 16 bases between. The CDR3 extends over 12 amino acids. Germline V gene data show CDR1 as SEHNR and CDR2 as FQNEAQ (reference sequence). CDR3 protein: CASTTVPSGQFF. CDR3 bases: TGTGCCAGCACCACTGTACCCTCGGGGCAGTTCTTC.